A selection of T cell receptor beta chains follows, all from one sample in a study of blood T cell repertoires in COVID-19. The data were produced by immunoSEQ multiplex PCR, yet TCRdb's version contains in-frame clones alone and is incomplete. This sample carries about 370,000 clones, approximately 89% of them seen once, and the ten largest clones take roughly 0.9%. Material for sequencing was PBMCs or T cells enriched from blood (not recorded which). The receptors derive from a woman in her thirties or forties who had been exposed to COVID-19. CDR3s leave out the opening cysteine and the closing phenylalanine or tryptophan.

V gene	CDR3 protein
TRBV19	ASSIGGGYT
TRBV6-6	ASSKTGSHPGYT
TRBV27	ASSGDSSNYGYT
TRBV4-3	ASSPKSGLAGVSNEQF
TRBV5-1	ASSEQGSAIETQY
TRBV29-1	SGSRGTNEKLF
TRBV6-5	ASSRTGQNYGYT
TRBV24-1	ATSDPSGDRLSEQF
TRBV6-5	ASKETGVPDTQY
TRBV7-2	ASSFPPGLGSGELF
TRBV7-3	ASSRRAGDEQY
TRBV6-4	ASSVSRITDTQY
TRBV11-2	ASSQDRNTEAF
TRBV7-9	ASAGARGYGYT
TRBV2	ASSGGTGRDQPQH